The sequence of this T cell receptor beta chain was determined in a study of T cells after yellow fever vaccination. Study-level background: Fractions containing few cells were prepared with SMART-Seq v4 Ultra Low Input. Study observations and caveats: Abundant clonotypes from the bulk population could have been carried over as contaminants into FACS-sorted repertoires. Post-booster repertoires contained most primary-vaccination clones again (around 97% CD4, about 90% CD8).

By 5'RACE template switching, TCR cDNA was produced, with a universal primer site and UMIs added in the process. TCRdb reanalysed the 5' RACE reads using MiXCR and keeps one entry per CDR3 protein. The table shows 450,000 to 550,000 distinct CDR3 sequences, with about a fifth occurring only once. The CDR3 is 13 amino acids. The V end lost 3 bases, the J end lost 6 bases, and 12 bases lay between the germline ends. This clonotype has ten or more counts. What it binds is not known. The sample consisted of PBMCs, taken roughly 20 days after the first yellow fever vaccination. The clonotype comes from a man aged 18 to 30 who received the YFV17D yellow fever vaccine. The V call is TRBV12-3 or TRBV12-4, the J call TRBJ2-7; D is possibly TRBD1 (6 bases). CDR3 coding DNA: TGTGCCAGCAGTTTTAACAGGGAAAGCGAGCAGTACTTC. It yields the protein CASSFNRESEQYF.